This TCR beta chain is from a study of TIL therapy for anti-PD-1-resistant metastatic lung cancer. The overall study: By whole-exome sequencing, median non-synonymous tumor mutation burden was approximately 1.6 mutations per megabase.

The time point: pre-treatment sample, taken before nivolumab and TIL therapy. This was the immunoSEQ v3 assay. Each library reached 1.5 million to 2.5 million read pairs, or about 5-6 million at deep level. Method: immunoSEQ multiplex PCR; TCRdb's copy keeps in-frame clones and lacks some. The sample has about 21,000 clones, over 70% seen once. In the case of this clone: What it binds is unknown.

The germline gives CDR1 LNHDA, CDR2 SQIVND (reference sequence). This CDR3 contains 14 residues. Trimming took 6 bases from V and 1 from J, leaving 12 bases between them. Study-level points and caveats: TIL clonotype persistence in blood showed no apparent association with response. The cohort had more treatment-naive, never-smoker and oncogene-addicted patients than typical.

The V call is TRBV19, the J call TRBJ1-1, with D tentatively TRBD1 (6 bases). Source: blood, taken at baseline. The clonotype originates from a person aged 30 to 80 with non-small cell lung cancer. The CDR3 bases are TGTGCCAGTAGACCCCAGGGGACGAACACTGAAGCTTTCTTT. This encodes CASRPQGTNTEAFF.